Below, 30 T cell receptor beta chains from the same sample are listed, as sequenced in a study of blood T cell repertoires in COVID-19. Clones were read by immunoSEQ multiplex PCR, and TCRdb kept only the in-frame ones, dropping some. The table shows around 180,000 clones, with approximately 88% occurring only once. Sequenced: peripheral blood. These TCRs come from a woman aged 30 to 39 with acute or convalescent COVID-19.

V gene TRBV11-2 combines with J gene TRBJ2-5; no reliable D call. CDR3 size: 13 residues. With 7 bases removed from V and 5 bases from J, the gap between germline ends came to 14 bases. Germline V lookup: CDR1 SGHAT, CDR2 FQNNGV. This CDR3 reads CASTLLVGETQYF. The CDR3 nucleotides read TGTGCCAGCACACTATTGGTTGGGGAGACCCAGTACTTC.

The chain joins TRBV29-1 to TRBJ2-3; D gene unclear. The germline V and J ends were trimmed by 3 bases and 0 bases, with 16 bases remaining between them. CDR1 SQVTM and CDR2 ANQGSEA come from the germline V gene. The CDR3 contains 16 residues. The CDR3 sequence: CSVDKWQFASTDTQYF. The DNA for the CDR3 is TGCAGCGTTGATAAATGGCAGTTTGCTAGCACAGATACGCAGTATTTT.

V gene TRBV4-1 combines with J gene TRBJ2-2, with a possible D match to TRBD2 (6 bases). Germline V gives CDR1 MGHRA, CDR2 YSYEKL. The CDR3 runs to 16 residues. The ends were cut back, 1 base at V and 1 base at J, with 10 bases in the middle. The CDR3 protein is CASSQGGDENTGELFF. The CDR3 bases are TGCGCCAGCAGCCAAGGGGGGGATGAGAACACCGGGGAGCTGTTTTTT.

The chain carries TRBV18 and TRBJ2-2; 8 positions match TRBD2. Germline V gene lookup returns CDR1 KGHSH and CDR2 LQKENI. With V trimmed by 6 bases and J by 8 bases, 11 bases remained unmatched. CDR3 length equals 15 residues. CDR3 DNA sequence: TGTGCCAGCTCGTATATGGAAGCGGGAGAAGGGGAGCTGTTTTTT. It codes for CASSYMEAGEGELFF.

The genes are TRBV18 and TRBJ2-1; 9 bases line up with TRBD2. Germline-derived CDR1 and CDR2 are KGHSH and LQKENI. Trimming took 3 bases from V and 6 from J; bases not matched to a gene: 9. This CDR3 region has 16 residues. The CDR3 region is CASSPPAGGLSNEQFF. The DNA of the CDR3 is TGTGCCAGCTCACCTCCTGCGGGAGGGCTTTCCAATGAGCAGTTCTTC.

The gene calls are TRBV18 and TRBJ2-7; 7 positions agree with TRBD2. This CDR3 is 14 amino acids long. CDR1 is KGHSH and CDR2 is LQKENI in the germline V gene. With 4 bases clipped from V and 2 bases from J, the junction kept 5 bases outside the gene matches. The CDR3 sequence is CASSLLAAPYEQYF. The CDR3 nucleotides read TGTGCCAGCTCACTTCTAGCGGCCCCCTACGAGCAGTACTTC.

The V and J genes are TRBV7-9 and TRBJ2-6; TRBD2 is a possible D gene (6 bases). Germline V gives CDR1 SEHNR, CDR2 FQNEAQ (reference sequence). CDR3 length: 13 amino acids. V dropped 10 bases and J dropped 5 bases, with 12 bases sitting between them. The CDR3 is CANPGDWANVLTF. CDR3 DNA sequence: TGTGCCAACCCCGGGGACTGGGCCAACGTCCTGACTTTC.

This chain links TRBV5-6 with TRBJ1-5; TRBD1 matches 8 bases. Trimming at V came to 3 bases and at J to 8 bases, leaving 10 bases not matched to a gene. The CDR3 is 15 amino acids. Germline CDR1 and CDR2: SGHDT and YYEEEE. The CDR3 DNA reads as TGTGCCAGCAGCTCCAGGGGGCGCGAAGATAAGCCCCAGCATTTT. Protein sequence: CASSSRGREDKPQHF.

The rearrangement uses TRBV5-4 and TRBJ2-3; 13 bases are a match to TRBD2. The CDR3 covers 17 residues. The V gene end was trimmed by 4 bases and the J gene end by 6 bases; junction bases not matched to a gene: 11. The germline V gene has CDR1 SGHNT and CDR2 YYREEE (reference sequence). The CDR3 loop reads CASSLGAGLAGVDTQYF. In DNA form, the CDR3 reads TGTGCCAGCAGCCTCGGGGCCGGACTAGCGGGGGTGGATACGCAGTATTTT.

The rearrangement uses TRBV5-1 and TRBJ2-7, with D possibly being TRBD1 (6 bases). Trimming took 4 bases from V and 0 from J, leaving 14 bases between them. CDR3 length: 15 residues. Germline CDR1 SGHRS, CDR2 YFSETQ. This CDR3 is CASSPLPGASYEQYF. In nucleotides, the CDR3 is TGCGCCAGCAGCCCGCTGCCAGGGGCCTCCTACGAGCAGTACTTC.

The chain links TRBV19 to TRBJ2-2, with a weak D call TRBD2 (5 bases). The CDR3 extends over 16 amino acids. CDR1 is LNHDA and CDR2 is SQIVND in the germline V gene (reference sequence). Trimming took off 5 bases at V and 0 bases at J, with 13 bases between the two ends. The CDR3 DNA is TGTGCCAGTAGTCGGGAAATCCGCCCGAACACCGGGGAGCTGTTTTTT. Translated, it gives CASSREIRPNTGELFF.

This rearrangement joins TRBV3-1 (or the pseudogene TRBV3-2) to TRBJ2-7, with 7 bases matching TRBD2. The CDR3 runs 13 residues. The junction had 5 bases not matched to a gene; V was cut back by 4 bases and J by 5 bases. The germline V gene encodes CDR1 LGHDT and CDR2 YNNKEL (reference sequence). This CDR3 is CASSLSGTHEQYF. CDR3 in DNA: TGTGCCAGCAGCCTAAGCGGGACCCACGAGCAGTACTTC.

V and J are TRBV4-1 and TRBJ2-3, with 8 bases aligning to TRBD2. CDR3 length: 16 amino acids. With 1 base clipped from V and 4 bases from J, the junction kept 7 bases outside the gene matches. Germline-derived CDR1 and CDR2 are MGHRA and YSYEKL. In DNA form, the CDR3 reads TGCGCCAGCAGCCAAGGACCGGGACTAGTCCCAGATACGCAGTATTTT. Its translation is CASSQGPGLVPDTQYF.

The chain carries TRBV11-2 and TRBJ2-5, with 11 nucleotides matching TRBD2. Per the germline V gene, CDR1 is SGHAT and CDR2 is FQNNGV. This CDR3 is 16 amino acids long. V shed 1 base, J shed 0 bases, and the junction held 1 base outside the gene matches. CDR3 coding DNA: TGTGCCAGCAGCTTAGCTAGCGGGAGGAACCAAGAGACCCAGTACTTC. Translated: CASSLASGRNQETQYF.

The chain links TRBV29-1 to TRBJ2-5, with a weak D call TRBD1 (6 bases). The CDR3 contains 15 residues. V shed 7 bases and J shed 2 bases, with 20 bases lying between them. Germline CDR1 reads SQVTM; CDR2 reads ANQGSEA. In DNA form, the CDR3 reads TGCAGCGCCAGCCCAACCCAGGGGTTGCAAGAGACCCAGTACTTC. Protein: CSASPTQGLQETQYF.

The rearrangement links TRBV12-3 or TRBV12-4 to TRBJ1-2, with D possibly being TRBD1 (6 bases). This CDR3 has 12 residues. Trimming shortened V by 5 bases and J by 2 bases, and 6 bases separated the two germline ends. For the CDR3, the DNA is TGTGCCAGCAGTCAGGGGAACTATGGCTACACCTTC. The encoded protein is CASSQGNYGYTF.

The chain employs TRBV4-1 and TRBJ1-4; no definite D call. This CDR3 spans 15 amino acids. V gave up 6 bases and J gave up 0 bases, with 11 bases separating them. The V gene's germline CDR1 is MGHRA and CDR2 YSYEKL. This CDR3 reads CASRLVQSTNEKLFF. The CDR3 nucleotides are TGCGCCAGCAGGCTCGTACAGTCAACTAATGAAAAACTGTTTTTT.

The V gene is TRBV30, the J gene TRBJ1-6; 8 bases match TRBD1. The V gene end was trimmed by 3 bases and the J gene end by 9 bases; junction bases not matched to a gene: 1. The CDR3 loop spans 12 amino acids. CDR1 and CDR2 (germline): GTSNPN, SVGIG (reference sequence). The CDR3 is CAWRGQASPLHF. The DNA of the CDR3 is TGTGCCTGGAGGGGACAGGCTTCACCCCTCCACTTT.

The chain employs TRBV7-2 and TRBJ2-2; D is ambiguous. Germline V gene lookup returns CDR1 SGHTA and CDR2 FQGNSA. Trimming pared 1 base from V and 6 bases from J, leaving 3 bases between. The length of the CDR3 is 12 residues. The CDR3 DNA follows: TGTGCCAGCAGCTTAGGGCCCGGGGAGCTGTTTTTT. Protein sequence: CASSLGPGELFF.

The J gene is TRBJ1-4, the V gene TRBV19; 9 bases are shared with TRBD1. J lost 8 bases, V lost 6 bases, and 7 bases had no gene match. Germline V gives CDR1 LNHDA, CDR2 SQIVND (reference sequence). The CDR3 is made up of 14 amino acids. For the CDR3, the DNA is TGTGCCAGTAGCCCGGGACAGGGATTAGAAAAACTGTTTTTT. It is translated as CASSPGQGLEKLFF.

The chain combines TRBV11-2 with TRBJ1-1, with D unclear. The V gene lost 1 base and the J gene lost 7 bases, with 7 bases spanning the gap. This CDR3 is built from 12 residues. CDR1 and CDR2 from the germline V gene are SGHAT and FQNNGV. Written as DNA, the CDR3 is TGTGCCAGCAGCTTAGTGAGGGATGAAGCTTTCTTT. This translates into CASSLVRDEAFF.

The gene calls are TRBV28 and TRBJ2-7; D remains ambiguous. The germline gives CDR1 MDHEN, CDR2 SYDVKM. V shed 5 bases and J shed 4 bases, with 15 bases lying between them. The CDR3 extends over 14 amino acids. CDR3 sequence (DNA): TGTGCCAGCAGTCCGTTGACTGAATCTTACGAGCAGTACTTC. Protein product: CASSPLTESYEQYF.

The chain couples TRBV29-1 to TRBJ2-1; the match to TRBD2 covers 10 bases. Germline assignment: CDR1 SQVTM and CDR2 ANQGSEA. There are 12 residues in the CDR3. V gave up 7 bases and J gave up 12 bases; unmatched junction bases: 9. Written as DNA, the CDR3 is TGCAGCGCCTGGACCCTAGCGGGAGTGCAGTTCTTC. Amino acid sequence: CSAWTLAGVQFF.

Details on this clone: Different DNA sequences within this sample yield the same CDR3. The chain carries TRBV5-6 and TRBJ1-2; the D gene is possibly TRBD1 (6 bases). CDR3 length: 12 residues. Trimming pared 4 bases from V and 4 bases from J, leaving 8 bases between. CDR1 is SGHDT, CDR2 YYEEEE, per germline. The CDR3 DNA follows: TGTGCCAGCAGCGAAGGGGGCTATGGCTACACCTTC. Protein: CASSEGGYGYTF.

The V gene is TRBV5-1, the J gene TRBJ2-7; tentative D call: TRBD1 (5 bases). V was trimmed by 0 bases and J by 6 bases, leaving 13 bases between them. The length of the CDR3 is 14 residues. Germline loops: CDR1 SGHRS, CDR2 YFSETQ. The CDR3, as DNA: TGCGCCAGCAGCTTGGGACAGTACTTGGCCGAGCAGTACTTC. This encodes CASSLGQYLAEQYF.

The genes are TRBV9 and TRBJ2-2, with 8 bases aligning to TRBD2. Germline V lookup: CDR1 SGDLS, CDR2 YYNGEE. Trimming cost V 7 bases and J 4 bases; bases outside gene matches: 6. This CDR3 has 14 residues. The chain's CDR3 is CASGTRAVTGELFF. The CDR3 region has the DNA TGTGCCAGCGGGACTAGGGCCGTCACCGGGGAGCTGTTTTTT. Using reference TRBV9 and TRBJ2-2 for the parts outside the CDR3, the full variable domain is DSGVTQTPKHLITATGQRVTLRCSPRSGDLSVYWYQQSLDQGLQFLIQYYNGEERAKGNILERFSAQQFPDLHSELNLSSLELGDSALYFCASGTRAVTGELFFGEGSRLTVL.

This clone was seen only once. The J gene is TRBJ1-5, the V gene TRBV27; D may be TRBD1 (5 bases). This CDR3 spans 17 amino acids. The germline V and J ends were trimmed by 6 bases and 0 bases, with 18 bases remaining between them. Germline CDR1 is MNHEY and CDR2 is SMNVEV (reference sequence). CDR3 sequence reads: CASRPQSIDSSNQPQHF. CDR3 DNA sequence: TGTGCCAGCAGACCTCAATCTATAGACAGTAGCAATCAGCCCCAGCATTTT.

The table lists this clone with a few counts. This chain links TRBV1 with TRBJ2-1; the table gives TRBD2 as D, unverified against the DNA. TRBV1 is a pseudogene. This CDR3 is 17 amino acids long. CDR3 loop: CTSSPRERDWTYNEQFF. The CDR3 nucleotides are TGCACCAGCAGCCCCCGTGAGCGGGATTGGACCTACAATGAGCAGTTCTTC.

The chain combines TRBV11-3 with TRBJ2-7; no clear D gene. The CDR3 sequence is 12 residues long. Trimming took 3 bases from V and 3 from J, leaving 6 bases between them. Germline V gene sequence: CDR1 SGHNT, CDR2 YENEEA. The CDR3 nucleotides read TGTGCCAGCAGCTTTTCTAACTACGAGCAGTACTTC. This translates into CASSFSNYEQYF.

V is TRBV5-1 and J is TRBJ2-2, with D hard to call. V lost 0 bases to trimming and J lost 4 bases, with 7 bases between them. In germline, CDR1 is SGHRS, CDR2 YFSETQ. CDR3 length equals 14 residues. The CDR3 region is CASSLAAATGELFF. CDR3 sequence (DNA): TGCGCCAGCAGCTTGGCGGCGGCCACCGGGGAGCTGTTTTTT.